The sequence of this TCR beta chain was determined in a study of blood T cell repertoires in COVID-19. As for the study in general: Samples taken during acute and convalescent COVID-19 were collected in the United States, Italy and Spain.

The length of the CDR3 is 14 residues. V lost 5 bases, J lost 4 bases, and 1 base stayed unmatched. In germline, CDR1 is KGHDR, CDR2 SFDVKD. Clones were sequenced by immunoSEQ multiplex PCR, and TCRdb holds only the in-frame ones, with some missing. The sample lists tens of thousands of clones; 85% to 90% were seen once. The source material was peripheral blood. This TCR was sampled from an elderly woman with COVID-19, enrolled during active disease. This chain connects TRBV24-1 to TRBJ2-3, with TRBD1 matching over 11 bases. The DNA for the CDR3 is TGTGCCACCAGTGGGACAGGGGGCGCAGATACGCAGTATTTT. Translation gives CATSGTGGADTQYF.